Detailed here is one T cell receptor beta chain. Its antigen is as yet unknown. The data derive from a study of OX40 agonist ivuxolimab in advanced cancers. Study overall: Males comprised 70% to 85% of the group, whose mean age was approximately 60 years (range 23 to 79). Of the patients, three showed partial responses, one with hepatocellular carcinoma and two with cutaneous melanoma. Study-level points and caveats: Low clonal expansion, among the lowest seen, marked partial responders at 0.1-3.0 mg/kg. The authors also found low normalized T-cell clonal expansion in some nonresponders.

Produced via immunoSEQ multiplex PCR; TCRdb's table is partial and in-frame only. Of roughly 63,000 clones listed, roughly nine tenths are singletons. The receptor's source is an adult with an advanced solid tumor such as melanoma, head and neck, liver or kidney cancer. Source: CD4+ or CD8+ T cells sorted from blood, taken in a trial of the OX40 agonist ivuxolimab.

CDR3 nucleotides: TGTGCCAGCAGTTTCCAGGGTATGGGCGGGGAGCTGTTTTTT. Translation gives CASSFQGMGGELFF. The rearrangement joins TRBV25-1 to TRBJ2-2, with D tentatively TRBD1 (5 bases). The CDR3 sequence is 14 residues long. V was cut by 5 bases and J by 7 bases, with 14 bases left in between. Germline CDR1 reads MGHDK; CDR2 reads SYGVNS. Full variable domain (outside the CDR3, taken from reference TRBV25-1 and TRBJ2-2): EADIYQTPRYLVIGTGKKITLECSQTMGHDKMYWYQQDPGMELHLIHYSYGVNSTEKGDLSSESTVSRIRTEHFPLTLESARPSHTSQYLCASSFQGMGGELFFGEGSRLTVL.